These T cell receptor beta chains were read from a single sample in a study of T-cell reconstitution after alpha-beta-depleted transplantation in children. TCRdb re-derived calls from the PCR reads in MiXCR, one entry per CDR3 protein. The sample consists of about 420,000 distinct CDR3 sequences, roughly 10% of them appearing once. The material sequenced was PBMCs from the stem cell graft donor, taken from the stem cell graft. Receptors were obtained from a human donor who donated a stem cell graft to a child with acute myeloid leukemia. Each CDR3 is given with its conserved first and last residue. A D gene is named only where the DNA matches it firmly. A row's size may be missing; if present it is once, few, many or a size class.

TRBJ2-3	many	TRBV3-1	14	TRBD2	TGTGCCAGCAGCTCCACTAGCGCTGCAGATACGCAGTATTTT	CASSSTSAADTQYF
TRBJ1-1	-	TRBV20-1	15	-	TGCAGTGCCAGACCGAGCGGGCGTATGAACACTGAAGCTTTCTTT	CSARPSGRMNTEAFF
TRBJ2-7	-	TRBV4-1	17	TRBD1	TGCGCCAGCAGCCACTCCACTTCAGGGCAGGGGGACGACGAGCAGTACTTC	CASSHSTSGQGDDEQYF
TRBJ2-1	few	TRBV7-2	21	TRBD2	TGTGCCAGCGGTGTAGCTTATCTTGTCGGGCGGGGGGGACTAGCGGGAGACGAGCAGTTCTTC	CASGVAYLVGRGGLAGDEQFF
TRBJ1-4	many	TRBV7-2	14	-	TGTGCCAGCAGCCAAAGGGCGGTTAATGAAAAACTGTTTTTT	CASSQRAVNEKLFF
TRBJ1-2	few	TRBV5-1	15	TRBD1	TGCGCCAGCAGCTTGACAGGACAGGGGGACTATGGCTACACCTTC	CASSLTGQGDYGYTF
TRBJ1-5	many	TRBV10-2	14	-	TGCGCCAGCAGTGAGTGGGCAGGGGCTCAGCCCCAGCATTTT	CASSEWAGAQPQHF
TRBJ2-1	-	TRBV3-1	16	-	TGTGCCAGCAGCCAAGATCGGCGGGGGCGAGGCAATGAGCAGTTCTTC	CASSQDRRGRGNEQFF
TRBJ2-3	few	TRBV20-1	18	TRBD2	TGCAGCGGCTGGGGACTAGCGGGGGGAGGACACCGCACAGATACGCAGTATTTT	CSGWGLAGGGHRTDTQYF
TRBJ2-4	few	TRBV12-3/TRBV12-4	16	-	TGTGCCAGCAGTTTTCGACAGTTACTAGCCAAAAACATTCAGTACTTC	CASSFRQLLAKNIQYF
TRBJ2-2	few	TRBV5-1	14	-	TGCGCCAGCCTCCGGGACTGGGATACCGGGGAGCTGTTTTTT	CASLRDWDTGELFF
TRBJ2-1	few	TRBV12-3/TRBV12-4	11	-	TGTGCCAGCAAGGGGTTGGGGGGTGCGTTCTTC	CASKGLGGAFF
TRBJ2-6	-	TRBV5-1	15	-	TGCGCCAGCAGGGAACTCAGCGCTGGGGCCAACGTCCTGACTTTC	CASRELSAGANVLTF
TRBJ1-4	-	TRBV10-2	12	-	TGCGCCAGCAGTGAAAGTGCTGAAAAACTGTTTTTT	CASSESAEKLFF
TRBJ2-1	-	TRBV25-1	17	TRBD2	TGTGCCAGCAGTGGAACTAGCGGGGGCTCCCCCGACAATGAGCAGTTCTTC	CASSGTSGGSPDNEQFF
TRBJ2-5	-	TRBV19	13	-	TGTGCCAGTAGTATAGGCCAGCAAGAGACCCAGTACTTC	CASSIGQQETQYF
TRBJ2-1	many	TRBV5-1	15	-	TGCGCCAGCAGCCCGAGGGTGGACAGTAGCTATGAGCAGTTCTTC	CASSPRVDSSYEQFF
TRBJ1-2	-	TRBV30	12	TRBD1	TGTGCCTTGACAGGGGAGGGCTATGGCTACACCTTC	CALTGEGYGYTF
TRBJ1-1	few	TRBV5-1	16	TRBD1	TGCGCCAGCAGCTTGGCCTCGGGACAGGGAACCAGTGAAGCTTTCTTT	CASSLASGQGTSEAFF
TRBJ1-4	-	TRBV27	15	-	TGTGCCAGCAGTTTACGCTGGACAACTAATGAAAAACTGTTTTTT	CASSLRWTTNEKLFF
TRBJ2-7	many	TRBV5-1	14	-	TGCGCCAGCAGCTTGGGCGGGGACCGGTACGAGCAGTACTTC	CASSLGGDRYEQYF
TRBJ2-1	many	TRBV3-1	14	TRBD2	TGTGCCAGCAGCCCGACTAGCGGGAGTGGGGAGCAGTTCTTC	CASSPTSGSGEQFF
TRBJ2-1	-	TRBV5-1	16	TRBD1	TGCGCCAGCAGCTTGGTATATACAGGGGGCGCGGATGAGCAGTTCTTC	CASSLVYTGGADEQFF
TRBJ2-3	few	TRBV29-1	13	-	TGCAGCGTTATCCAGGGACGCACAGATACGCAGTATTTT	CSVIQGRTDTQYF
TRBJ2-2	-	TRBV20-1	13	-	TGCAGTGCTAGTACCCGAAACACCGGGGAGCTGTTTTTT	CSASTRNTGELFF
TRBJ2-7	many	TRBV10-3	16	TRBD2	TGTGCCATCAGTACGACTAGCGGGAGGGCCGGGAGCGAGCAGTACTTC	CAISTTSGRAGSEQYF
TRBJ1-1	-	TRBV7-9	15	TRBD1	TGTGCCAGCAGCTTAAAGGGACAGGGATTTACTGAAGCTTTCTTT	CASSLKGQGFTEAFF
TRBJ2-3	few	TRBV20-1	15	-	TGCAGTGCTAGAGATGGCCGGGACTGGGGAGATACGCAGTATTTT	CSARDGRDWGDTQYF
TRBJ2-7	-	TRBV20-1	16	-	TGCAGTGCGAGACCCCTCAGACCAGTCGCACTATACGAGCAGTACTTC	CSARPLRPVALYEQYF
TRBJ1-1	-	TRBV4-1	18	-	TGCGCCAGCAGCCAAGGTGGTTGGCCAGGCGCCATGAACACTGAAGCTTTCTTT	CASSQGGWPGAMNTEAFF
TRBJ1-1	few	TRBV7-3	14	-	TGTGCCAGCAGCTTACATCCGCTGAACACTGAAGCTTTCTTT	CASSLHPLNTEAFF
TRBJ2-7	many	TRBV3-1	12	-	TGTGCCAGCAGCCAAGGAGGCTACGAGCAGTACTTC	CASSQGGYEQYF
TRBJ2-1	-	TRBV20-1	13	-	TGCAGTACCCCAATCCCGGGACGCAATGAGCAGTTCTTC	CSTPIPGRNEQFF
TRBJ2-2	few	TRBV20-1	16	-	TGCAGTGCTAGTGATCGTGCTGCTGGTAGGACCGGGGAGCTGTTTTTT	CSASDRAAGRTGELFF
TRBJ1-2	-	TRBV10-3	15	-	TGTGCCATCAGTCCGGACGGGACGGACAACTATGGCTACACCTTC	CAISPDGTDNYGYTF
TRBJ1-5	few	TRBV19	15	-	TGTGCCAGTAGTATTCTGCGGGCTAGCAATCAGCCCCAGCATTTT	CASSILRASNQPQHF
TRBJ1-3	-	TRBV3-1	14	-	TGTGCCAGCAGCCCCCTGGGTTCTGGAAACACCATATATTTT	CASSPLGSGNTIYF
TRBJ1-5	-	TRBV27	13	-	TGTGCCAGCAGGTTAGGGGTGTATCAGCCCCAGCATTTT	CASRLGVYQPQHF
TRBJ1-5	many	TRBV5-1	13	TRBD1	TGTGCCAGCAGCTTGACAGGGAATCAGCCCCAGCATTTT	CASSLTGNQPQHF
TRBJ2-2	-	TRBV29-1	15	-	TGCAGCGTCCTTGAAGTCGCAGATCACACCGGGGAGCTGTTTTTT	CSVLEVADHTGELFF
TRBJ1-5	-	TRBV20-1	14	-	TGCAGTGCTGTCAACCCAAGGGGCAATCAGCCCCAGCATTTT	CSAVNPRGNQPQHF